Below are 30 T cell receptor beta chains sequenced from a single sample in a study of shared clonotypes between healthy human individuals. Only in-frame clones appear in the TCRdb table, and some are missing; sequencing was by immunoSEQ multiplex PCR. The sample has around 500,000 clones; roughly 80% are singletons. Sequencing used PBMCs. Source of these receptors: a woman in her thirties or forties in good health. Some clones in this sample may be carry-over from other donors' samples.

V usage is TRBV10-3 and J usage is TRBJ1-3, with D perhaps TRBD1 (5 bases). The CDR3 contains 14 residues. The V end lost 3 bases, the J end lost 5 bases, and 11 bases lay between the germline ends. In germline, CDR1 is ENHRY, CDR2 SYGVKD. This chain's CDR3 is CAISEQVGRNTIYF. CDR3 sequence (DNA): TGTGCCATCAGTGAACAGGTCGGGAGAAACACCATATATTTT.

The chain combines TRBV25-1 with TRBJ2-4; a weak D match, TRBD2 (5 bases). This CDR3 comprises 15 residues. From germline, CDR1 is MGHDK and CDR2 SYGVNS. V gave up 3 bases and J gave up 0 bases, with 9 bases separating them. This chain's CDR3 is CASSEAGTAKNIQYF. DNA for the CDR3: TGTGCCAGCAGTGAGGCGGGTACAGCCAAAAACATTCAGTACTTC.

This sequence joins TRBV7-6 and TRBJ2-7, with 11 bases fitting TRBD2. Trimming cost V 1 base and J 3 bases; bases outside gene matches: 5. The CDR3 consists of 16 residues. Per the germline V gene, CDR1 is SGHVS and CDR2 is FNYEAQ. As DNA, the CDR3 is TGTGCCAGCAGCTTAGGGGGAGGGACTAGCGGCTACGAGCAGTACTTC. Its protein is CASSLGGGTSGYEQYF. Filled out from reference TRBV7-6 and TRBJ2-7, the complete variable domain reads GAGVSQSPRYKVTKRGQDVALRCDPISGHVSLYWYRQALGQGPEFLTYFNYEAQQDKSGLPNDRFSAERPEGSISTLTIQRTEQRDSAMYRCASSLGGGTSGYEQYFGPGTRLTVT.

The rearrangement links TRBV6-6 to TRBJ1-2, with 9 positions matching TRBD1. The CDR3 is 16 residues long. V was pared by 5 bases and J by 1 base, with 8 bases of the junction left unmatched. In germline, CDR1 is MNHNY, CDR2 SVGAGI (reference sequence). The CDR3 region has the DNA TGTGCCAGCAGTCCCCGGACAGGGGCTTTTAACTATGGCTACACCTTC. It translates to CASSPRTGAFNYGYTF.

About this clone itself: Other DNA variants within this sample encode the same CDR3. The rearrangement joins TRBV7-2 to TRBJ2-7; D possibly corresponds to TRBD2 (6 bases). The germline CDR1 and CDR2 sequences are SGHTA and FQGNSA. Between the trimmed V and J ends, which lost 1 base and 0 bases, there was a span of 7 bases. The CDR3 runs to 14 residues. CDR3 sequence (DNA): TGTGCCAGCAGCTTAGGCGGGGCCTCCTACGAGCAGTACTTC. Translating gives CASSLGGASYEQYF.

This chain uses TRBV5-1 with TRBJ2-7; 8 nucleotides agree with TRBD1. Trimming at V came to 4 bases and at J to 1 base, leaving 7 bases not matched to a gene. The CDR3 consists of 15 residues. Germline lookup yields CDR1 SGHRS and CDR2 YFSETQ. The CDR3 spells CASSPRDRRSYEQYF. CDR3 nucleotides: TGCGCCAGCAGCCCACGGGACAGGCGGTCCTACGAGCAGTACTTC.

J is TRBJ1-1 and V is TRBV2; 10 bases line up with TRBD1. This CDR3 region has 14 residues. CDR1 and CDR2 (germline): SNHLY, FYNNEI. J lost 5 bases, V lost 4 bases, and 4 bases had no gene match. CDR3 nucleotide sequence: TGTGCCAGCAGTGGGGACAGGGGAGAGACTGAAGCTTTCTTT. Its translation: CASSGDRGETEAFF.

The chain couples TRBV18 to TRBJ2-5; D possibly matches TRBD1 or TRBD2 (5 bases each). The V end lost 6 bases, the J end lost 1 base, and 12 bases lay between the germline ends. The CDR3 runs 14 residues. CDR1 is KGHSH, CDR2 LQKENI, per germline. DNA for the CDR3: TGTGCCAGCTCGGATACCGGGACCCAAGAGACCCAGTACTTC. Its protein is CASSDTGTQETQYF.

As concerns this clone: This likely stems from a read error, as it lies one base from a far larger clone. The sample has other DNA sequences that encode this CDR3 too. The J gene is TRBJ1-2, the V gene TRBV6-1; TRBD1 might be the D (5 bases). Germline V gene sequence: CDR1 MNHNS, CDR2 SASEGT. The CDR3 spans 15 residues. CDR3 sequence: CASSEQPGGDYGYTF. CDR3 coding DNA: TGTGCCAGCAGTGAACAACCCGGGGGAGACTATGGCTACACTTTC.

The V and J genes are TRBV2 and TRBJ2-7, with 11 bases identical to TRBD1. The CDR3 loop spans 16 amino acids. Trimming cost V 6 bases and J 4 bases; bases outside gene matches: 11. Germline CDR1 is SNHLY and CDR2 is FYNNEI. The CDR3 DNA follows: TGTGCCAGCAGGCCCGGGACAGGGGGTGGTTTATACGAGCAGTACTTC. It is translated as CASRPGTGGGLYEQYF.

As for this clone: This sequence is one base from a far larger clone and is likely a read error. V usage is TRBV6-4 and J usage is TRBJ2-3; TRBD1 matches at 7 bases. CDR3 size: 14 residues. Per the germline V gene, CDR1 is MRHNA and CDR2 is SNTAGT. Germline trimming cut 8 bases from V and 2 bases from J; bases unmatched to any gene: 7. The CDR3 DNA reads as TGTGCCAGCTCGCGACAGGGATACACAGATACGCAGTATTTT. It codes for CASSRQGYTDTQYF.

The gene calls are TRBV5-1 and TRBJ2-1; tentative D call: TRBD2 (7 bases). CDR3 length equals 15 residues. The V end was cut by 0 bases, the J end by 7 bases, with 14 bases between. Germline CDR1 is SGHRS and CDR2 is YFSETQ. As DNA, the CDR3 is TGCGCCAGCAGCTTGGGAATCGGGGGGCGTAATGAGCAGTTCTTC. Translation gives CASSLGIGGRNEQFF.

This clone is a singleton in its sample. The chain is built from TRBV7-9 and TRBJ2-7, with TRBD2 identical over 7 bases. This CDR3 spans 14 amino acids. The junction had 5 bases not matched to a gene; V was cut back by 4 bases and J by 2 bases. The V gene's germline CDR1 is SEHNR and CDR2 FQNEAQ (reference sequence). This chain's CDR3 is CASSSREAAYEQYF. CDR3 coding DNA: TGTGCCAGCAGCTCACGGGAGGCAGCCTACGAGCAGTACTTC.

J is TRBJ1-1 and V is TRBV2; 7 positions match TRBD1. CDR1 and CDR2 (germline): SNHLY, FYNNEI. The CDR3 is made up of 13 amino acids. Germline trimming cut 8 bases from V and 5 bases from J; bases unmatched to any gene: 8. The DNA of the CDR3 is TGTGCCAGCGATAGACAGGGAAGGACTGAAGCTTTCTTT. Residues: CASDRQGRTEAFF.

V is TRBV10-2 and J is TRBJ1-4; 12 bases are a match to TRBD1. CDR1 is WSHSY, CDR2 SAAADI, per germline. The J segment lost 5 bases and the V segment lost 8 bases, leaving 9 bases of the junction unmatched. CDR3 size: 16 residues. The CDR3, as DNA: TGCGCCAGCGCCGGGACAGGGGGCGCGGGGAATGAAAAACTGTTTTTT. It codes for CASAGTGGAGNEKLFF.

The rearrangement links TRBV5-4 to TRBJ1-2; 9 bases line up with TRBD1. CDR1 and CDR2 from the germline V gene are SGHNT and YYREEE (reference sequence). There are 14 residues in the CDR3. J lost 9 bases, V lost 2 bases, and 8 bases had no gene match. The CDR3 sequence is CASSFRDRVVSYTF. The CDR3 nucleotides are TGTGCCAGCAGCTTTCGGGACAGGGTGGTTAGCTACACCTTC. Variable domain in full (rest from reference TRBV5-4 and TRBJ1-2): ETGVTQSPTHLIKTRGQQVTLRCSSQSGHNTVSWYQQALGQGPQFIFQYYREEENGRGNFPPRFSGLQFPNYSSELNVNALELDDSALYLCASSFRDRVVSYTFGSGTRLTVV.

The rearrangement links TRBV14 to TRBJ2-7; TRBD2 might be the D (5 bases). The CDR3 covers 14 residues. The V gene's germline CDR1 is SGHDN and CDR2 FVKESK. The ends were cut back, 5 bases at V and 5 bases at J, with 16 bases in the middle. CDR3 sequence reads: CASSSYPGSHEQYF. The CDR3 nucleotides are TGTGCCAGCAGCTCCTACCCGGGGTCGCACGAGCAGTACTTC.

CDR3 sequence: CAWRGLAGVYEQFF. The CDR3 DNA reads TGTGCCTGGAGGGGACTAGCGGGAGTTTATGAGCAGTTCTTC. The rearrangement joins TRBV30 to TRBJ2-1, with TRBD2 identical over 14 bases. The V gene end was trimmed by 3 bases and the J gene end by 8 bases; junction bases not matched to a gene: 3. Germline V CDR1 and CDR2: GTSNPN, SVGIG (reference sequence). The CDR3 is 14 residues long.

This clone occurred many times. The chain has TRBV11-1 and TRBJ2-7; D gene unclear. Germline-derived CDR1 and CDR2 are SGHAT and FQDESV (reference sequence). The CDR3 contains 15 residues. V was clipped by 5 bases and J by 2 bases, with 16 bases between them. The DNA for the CDR3 is TGTGCCAGCAGCCCCCGCGACATGGGTGCCTACGAGCAGTACTTC. Protein sequence: CASSPRDMGAYEQYF.

The chain combines TRBV28 with TRBJ2-5; 9 positions agree with TRBD2. V was clipped by 4 bases and J by 3 bases; unmatched bases: 9. CDR1 and CDR2 from the germline V gene are MDHEN and SYDVKM. This CDR3 has 16 residues. The CDR3 loop reads CASSWGGVAGEETQYF. CDR3 nucleotide sequence: TGTGCCAGCAGTTGGGGAGGGGTAGCGGGGGAAGAGACCCAGTACTTC. The full variable domain, rest sourced from reference TRBV28 and TRBJ2-5, is DVKVTQSSRYLVKRTGEKVFLECVQDMDHENMFWYRQDPGLGLRLIYFSYDVKMKEKGDIPEGYSVSREKKERFSLILESASTNQTSMYLCASSWGGVAGEETQYFGPGTRLLVL.

The V and J genes are TRBV6-1 and TRBJ2-7, with 9 bases identical to TRBD2. The ends lost 7 bases at V and 5 bases at J; junction bases unmatched: 12. The CDR3 spans 15 residues. CDR1 is MNHNS, CDR2 SASEGT, per germline. CDR3 residues: CASTVSLAGINEQYF. For the CDR3, the DNA is TGTGCCAGCACCGTCTCCCTAGCGGGAATCAACGAGCAGTACTTC.

The gene calls are TRBV9 and TRBJ1-2; unclear D gene. Per the germline V gene, CDR1 is SGDLS and CDR2 is YYNGEE. Trimming cost V 4 bases and J 8 bases, with 18 bases left between them. The length of the CDR3 is 14 residues. CDR3 in amino acids: CASSPRTPKNGYTF. CDR3 sequence (DNA): TGTGCCAGCAGCCCTCGGACCCCCAAGAACGGCTACACCTTC.

In regard to this clone: A read error is the likely source, as a far larger clone sits one nucleotide away. The sample contains more than one DNA sequence encoding this CDR3. The chain uses TRBV11-2 and TRBJ1-3, with TRBD1 matching over 7 bases. Germline V gene lookup returns CDR1 SGHAT and CDR2 FQNNGV. The CDR3 has 16 amino acids. CDR3 nucleotide sequence: TGTGCTAGCAGCTTAGATCTGCAGGGGGCTGGAAACACCATATATTTT. It yields the protein CASSLDLQGAGNTIYF.

The chain couples TRBV28 to TRBJ2-7, with D possibly matching TRBD2 (7 bases). CDR1 MDHEN and CDR2 SYDVKM come from the germline V gene. V lost 8 bases, J lost 9 bases, and 23 bases lay in between. The CDR3 sequence is 14 residues long. This chain's CDR3 is CASAKGGPPFGQYF. Written as DNA, the CDR3 is TGTGCCAGCGCCAAGGGGGGGCCACCTTTCGGGCAGTACTTC.

The rearrangement joins TRBV5-4 to TRBJ2-1, with TRBD2 identical over 9 bases. This CDR3 comprises 17 residues. With 0 bases clipped from V and 2 bases from J, the junction kept 6 bases outside the gene matches. The germline V gene has CDR1 SGHNT and CDR2 YYREEE (reference sequence). CDR3 coding DNA: TGTGCCAGCAGCTTGGGTCCTAGCGGGACAACCTACAATGAGCAGTTCTTC. Protein: CASSLGPSGTTYNEQFF.

J is TRBJ2-2 and V is TRBV9, with unresolved D. The CDR3 contains 15 residues. The V gene's germline CDR1 is SGDLS and CDR2 YYNGEE. V lost 3 bases, J lost 3 bases, and 12 bases lay in between. CDR3 amino acids: CASSARHTDTGELFF. The CDR3 nucleotides read TGTGCCAGCAGCGCACGGCACACCGACACCGGGGAGCTGTTTTTT. Full variable domain (remainder filled in from reference TRBV9 and TRBJ2-2): DSGVTQTPKHLITATGQRVTLRCSPRSGDLSVYWYQQSLDQGLQFLIQYYNGEERAKGNILERFSAQQFPDLHSELNLSSLELGDSALYFCASSARHTDTGELFFGEGSRLTVL.

The chain employs TRBV29-1 and TRBJ1-1, with D maybe TRBD1 (5 bases). The CDR3 has 14 residues. Germline values: CDR1 SQVTM, CDR2 ANQGSEA. V was cut by 2 bases and J by 0 bases, with 10 bases left in between. CDR3 bases: TGCAGCGTTGAAACCCAAGGGGTGAACACTGAAGCTTTCTTT. It encodes CSVETQGVNTEAFF. The full variable domain, in which reference TRBV29-1 and TRBJ1-1 provide the parts outside the CDR3, is SAVISQKPSRDICQRGTSLTIQCQVDSQVTMMFWYRQQPGQSLTLIATANQGSEATYESGFVIDKFPISRPNLTFSTLTVSNMSPEDSSIYLCSVETQGVNTEAFFGQGTRLTVV.

The chain has TRBV30 and TRBJ1-5; D remains unclear. The CDR3 is 12 amino acids. Trimming took 1 base from V and 7 from J, leaving 8 bases between them. CDR1 GTSNPN and CDR2 SVGIG come from the germline V gene (reference sequence). The CDR3 protein is CAWSAGWQPQHF. CDR3 nucleotide sequence: TGTGCCTGGAGTGCAGGCTGGCAGCCCCAGCATTTT.

The chain recombines TRBV11-2 with TRBJ1-1, with TRBD1 identical over 7 bases. The CDR3 loop spans 15 amino acids. CDR1 is SGHAT and CDR2 is FQNNGV in the germline V gene. The V gene end was trimmed by 5 bases and the J gene end by 1 base; junction bases not matched to a gene: 7. DNA for the CDR3: TGTGCCAGCAGCCCGAACCGGGACAGGAACACTGAAGCTTTCTTT. Its protein is CASSPNRDRNTEAFF.

Regarding this clone: This likely reflects a read error, since a far larger clone is one base away. Other DNA sequences of this sample code for an identical CDR3. The chain joins TRBV10-3 to TRBJ1-5; D perhaps matches TRBD1 (5 bases). Germline V gene lookup returns CDR1 ENHRY and CDR2 SYGVKD. The CDR3 consists of 17 residues. DNA for the CDR3: TGTGCCATCAGTGAGTCGAGCGACAGTGTTAGCAATCAGCCACAGCATTTT. It translates to CAISESSDSVSNQPQHF.